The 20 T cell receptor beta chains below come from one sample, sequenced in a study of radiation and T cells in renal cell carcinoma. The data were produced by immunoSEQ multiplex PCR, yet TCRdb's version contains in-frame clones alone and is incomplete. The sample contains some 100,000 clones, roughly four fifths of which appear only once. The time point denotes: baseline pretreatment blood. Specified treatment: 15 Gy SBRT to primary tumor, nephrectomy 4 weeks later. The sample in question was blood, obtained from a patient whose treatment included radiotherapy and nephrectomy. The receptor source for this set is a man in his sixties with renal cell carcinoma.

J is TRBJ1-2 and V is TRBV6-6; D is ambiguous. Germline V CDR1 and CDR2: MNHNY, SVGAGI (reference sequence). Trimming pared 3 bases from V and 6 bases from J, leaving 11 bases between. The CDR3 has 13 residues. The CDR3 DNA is TGTGCCAGCAGTTATCGGGCTAGGGATGGCTACACCTTC. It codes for CASSYRARDGYTF.

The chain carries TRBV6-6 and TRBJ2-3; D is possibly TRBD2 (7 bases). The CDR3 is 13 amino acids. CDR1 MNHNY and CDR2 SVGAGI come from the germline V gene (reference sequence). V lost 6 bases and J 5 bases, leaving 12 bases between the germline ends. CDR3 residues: CASRVGGGDTQYF. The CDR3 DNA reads TGTGCCAGCAGGGTGGGAGGGGGAGATACGCAGTATTTT.

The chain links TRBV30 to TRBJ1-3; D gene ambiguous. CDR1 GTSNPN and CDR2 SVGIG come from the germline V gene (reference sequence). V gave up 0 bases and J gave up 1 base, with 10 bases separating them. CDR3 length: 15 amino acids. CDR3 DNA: TGTGCCTGGAGTGTCGGGTTCGCTTCTGGAAACACCATATATTTT. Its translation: CAWSVGFASGNTIYF. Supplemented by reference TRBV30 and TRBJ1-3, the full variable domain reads SQTIHQWPATLVQPVGSPLSLECTVEGTSNPNLYWYRQAAGRGLQLLFYSVGIGQISSEVPQNLSASRPQDRQFILSSKKLLLSDSGFYLCAWSVGFASGNTIYFGEGSWLTVV.

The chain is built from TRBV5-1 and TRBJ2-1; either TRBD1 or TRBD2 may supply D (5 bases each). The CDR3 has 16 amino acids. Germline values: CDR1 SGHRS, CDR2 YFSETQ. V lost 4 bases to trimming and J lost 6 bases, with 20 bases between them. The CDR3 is CASSPSRAPRGNEQFF. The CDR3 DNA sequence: TGCGCCAGCAGCCCTTCCCGGGCCCCGAGGGGCAATGAGCAGTTCTTC.

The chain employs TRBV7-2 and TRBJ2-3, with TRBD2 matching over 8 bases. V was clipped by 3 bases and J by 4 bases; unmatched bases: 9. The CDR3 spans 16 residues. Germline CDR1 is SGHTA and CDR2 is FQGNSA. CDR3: CASSFRSGRTADTQYF. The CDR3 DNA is TGTGCCAGCAGCTTTAGGAGCGGGAGAACGGCAGATACGCAGTATTTT.

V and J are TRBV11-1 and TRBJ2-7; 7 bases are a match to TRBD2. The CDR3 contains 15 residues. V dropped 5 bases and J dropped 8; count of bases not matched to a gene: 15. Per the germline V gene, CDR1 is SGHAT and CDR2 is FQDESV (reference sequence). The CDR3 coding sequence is TGTGCCAGCAGCGCCTTTAGCGGGCCTTTGGGGAAGCAGTACTTC. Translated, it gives CASSAFSGPLGKQYF. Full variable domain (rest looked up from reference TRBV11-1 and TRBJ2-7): EAEVAQSPRYKITEKSQAVAFWCDPISGHATLYWYRQILGQGPELLVQFQDESVVDDSQLPKDRFSAERLKGVDSTLKIQPAELGDSAMYLCASSAFSGPLGKQYFGPGTRLTVT.

CDR3 nucleotides: TGTGCCAGCACCACAGGGCAAGGCAATCAGCCCCAGCATTTT. Translation gives CASTTGQGNQPQHF. This chain joins TRBV6-1 and TRBJ1-5; maybe TRBD1 (6 bases). Germline-derived CDR1 and CDR2 are MNHNS and SASEGT. Trimming took off 7 bases at V and 2 bases at J, with 12 bases between the two ends. CDR3 length equals 14 residues.

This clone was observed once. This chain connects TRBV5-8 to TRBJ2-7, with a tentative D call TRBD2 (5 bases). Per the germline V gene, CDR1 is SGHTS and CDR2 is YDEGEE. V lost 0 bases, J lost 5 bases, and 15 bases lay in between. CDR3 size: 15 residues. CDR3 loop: CASSLGGRSWDEQYF. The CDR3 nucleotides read TGTGCCAGCAGCTTGGGCGGGCGGTCGTGGGACGAGCAGTACTTC.

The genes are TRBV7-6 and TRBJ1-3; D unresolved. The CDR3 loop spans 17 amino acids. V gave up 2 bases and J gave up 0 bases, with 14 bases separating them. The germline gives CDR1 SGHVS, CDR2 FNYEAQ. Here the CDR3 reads CASSLSPPKPSGNTIYF. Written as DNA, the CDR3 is TGTGCCAGCAGCTTAAGTCCGCCAAAGCCCTCTGGAAACACCATATATTTT.

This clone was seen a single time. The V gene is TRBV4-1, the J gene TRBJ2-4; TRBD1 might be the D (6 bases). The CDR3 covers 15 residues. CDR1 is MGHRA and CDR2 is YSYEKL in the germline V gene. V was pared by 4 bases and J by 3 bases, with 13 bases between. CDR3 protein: CASSPSNRDKNIQYF. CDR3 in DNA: TGCGCCAGCAGCCCATCTAACAGGGACAAAAACATTCAGTACTTC.

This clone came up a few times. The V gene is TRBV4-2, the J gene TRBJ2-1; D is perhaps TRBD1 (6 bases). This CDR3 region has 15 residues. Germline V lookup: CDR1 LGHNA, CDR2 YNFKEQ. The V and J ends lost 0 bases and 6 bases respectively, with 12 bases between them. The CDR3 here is CASSQEYRAPNEQFF. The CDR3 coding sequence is TGTGCCAGCAGCCAAGAGTACAGGGCGCCCAATGAGCAGTTCTTC.

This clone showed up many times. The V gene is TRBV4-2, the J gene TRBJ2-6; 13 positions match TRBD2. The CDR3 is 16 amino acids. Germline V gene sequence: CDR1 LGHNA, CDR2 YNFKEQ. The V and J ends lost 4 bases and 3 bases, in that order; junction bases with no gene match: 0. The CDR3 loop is CASSRTSGSGANVLTF. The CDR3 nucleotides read TGTGCCAGCAGCCGGACTAGCGGGAGTGGGGCCAACGTCCTGACTTTC.

The CDR3, as DNA: TGCAGCGTTGAAAGAGAGCGGGGGGACACTGAAGCTTTCTTT. Protein product: CSVERERGDTEAFF. V is TRBV29-1 and J is TRBJ1-1; perhaps TRBD1 as D (5 bases). CDR1 SQVTM and CDR2 ANQGSEA come from the germline V gene. This CDR3 comprises 14 residues. The V gene lost 2 bases and the J gene lost 3 bases, with 13 bases spanning the gap.

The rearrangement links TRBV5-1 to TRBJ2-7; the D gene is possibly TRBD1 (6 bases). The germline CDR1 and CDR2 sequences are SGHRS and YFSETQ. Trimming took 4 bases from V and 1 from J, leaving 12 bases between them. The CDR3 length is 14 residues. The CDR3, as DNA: TGCGCCAGCAGCAATACAGGACAGTCCTACGAGCAGTACTTC. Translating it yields CASSNTGQSYEQYF.

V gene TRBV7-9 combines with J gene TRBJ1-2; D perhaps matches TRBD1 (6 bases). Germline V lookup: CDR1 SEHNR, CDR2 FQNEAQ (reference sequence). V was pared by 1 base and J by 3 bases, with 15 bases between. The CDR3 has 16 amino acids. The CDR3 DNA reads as TGTGCCAGCAGCTTAGGGGGGCCTTCCTCCGACTATGGCTACACCTTC. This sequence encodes CASSLGGPSSDYGYTF.

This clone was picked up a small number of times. In DNA, the CDR3 is TGTGCCAGCAACTATCAAGCGGGCAACACCGGGGAGCTGTTTTTT. Its protein product is CASNYQAGNTGELFF. The chain combines TRBV6-6 with TRBJ2-2, with D possibly matching TRBD2 (6 bases). CDR3 size: 15 residues. Germline lookup yields CDR1 MNHNY and CDR2 SVGAGI (reference sequence). Trimming shortened V by 7 bases and J by 2 bases, and 14 bases separated the two germline ends.

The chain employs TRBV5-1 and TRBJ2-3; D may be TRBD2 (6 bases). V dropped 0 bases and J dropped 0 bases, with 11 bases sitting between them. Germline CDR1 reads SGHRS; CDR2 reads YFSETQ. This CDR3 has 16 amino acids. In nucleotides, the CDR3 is TGCGCCAGCAGCTTGGAAGGTAGCGGAAGCACAGATACGCAGTATTTT. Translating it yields CASSLEGSGSTDTQYF.

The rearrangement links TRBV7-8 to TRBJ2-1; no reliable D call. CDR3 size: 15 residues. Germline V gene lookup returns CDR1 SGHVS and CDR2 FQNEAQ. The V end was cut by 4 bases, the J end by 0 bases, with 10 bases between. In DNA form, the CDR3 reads TGTGCCAGCAGCTCACACTCCCGCTCCTACAATGAGCAGTTCTTC. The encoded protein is CASSSHSRSYNEQFF.

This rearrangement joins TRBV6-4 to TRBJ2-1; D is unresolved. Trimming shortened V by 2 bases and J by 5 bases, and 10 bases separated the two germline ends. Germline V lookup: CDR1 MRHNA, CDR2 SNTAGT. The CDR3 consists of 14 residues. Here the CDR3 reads CASSDTFYHNEQFF. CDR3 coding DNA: TGTGCCAGCAGTGACACATTTTACCACAATGAGCAGTTCTTC.

In DNA form, the CDR3 reads TGTGCCAGCAGCTTGGACACTCAATCCGGGGAGCTGTTTTTT. Translated, it gives CASSLDTQSGELFF. V is TRBV5-4 and J is TRBJ2-2; no definite D call. Germline-derived CDR1 and CDR2 are SGHNT and YYREEE (reference sequence). The CDR3 is made up of 14 amino acids. Trimming removed 0 bases from V and 6 bases from J, with 9 bases in between.